This entry lists 15 T cell receptor delta chains sequenced from one sample in a study of γδ T cells in repeated Plasmodium falciparum infection. Flow sorting of PBMC yielded separate Vgamma9/Vdelta2+ and Vdelta2-negative gammadelta T cell populations for bulk repertoire analysis. TCRdb re-called the multiplex PCR reads through CATT. The table has 85,000 to 90,000 delta-chain clones, over 1.3% seen once; the top ten hold roughly 8.1%. The sequenced sample consisted of gamma-delta T cells from blood. The origin of the receptors is a pool of human donors (malaria-infected and uninfected, not separated).

Points on this clone: TCRdb attributes to this sequence the protein of a much larger clone, which differs from the DNA translation at residue 7; a read error is likely, and the protein displayed is translated from the DNA. The V call is TRDV3, the J call TRDJ1; 7 bases are a match to TRDD3. This CDR3 region has 15 residues. The ends lost 1 base at V and 1 base at J; junction bases unmatched: 9. Per the germline V gene, CDR1 is TVYSNPD and CDR2 is GDNSRS (reference sequence). CDR3 nucleotide sequence: TGTGCCTTTACTACTCTGGGGGGACTCACCGATAAACTCATCTTT. It yields the protein CAFTTLGGLTDKLIF. The complete variable domain, with remaining parts taken from reference TRDV3 and TRDJ1, reads CDKVTQSSPDQTVASGSEVVLLCTYDTVYSNPDLFWYRIRPDYSFQFVFYGDNSRSEGADFTQGRFSVKHILTQKAFHLVISPVRTEDSATYYCAFTTLGGLTDKLIFGKGTRVTVEP.

Details on this clone: The TCRdb protein comes from a much larger clone and disagrees with this DNA's translation at residue 12, likely due to a read error; the protein given here is derived from the DNA. The chain combines TRDV2 with TRDJ3; 9 bases match TRDD3. Here the J gene came from matching the DNA to germline, since TCRdb omits it. The CDR3 loop spans 21 amino acids. V was pared by 4 bases and J by 0 bases, with 15 bases of the junction left unmatched. Looked up from germline, CDR1 is GEAIGNYY and CDR2 is EKD. CDR3 DNA: TGTGCCTGTGATGGATTACTGGGGGACTTATACGGCTCCTGGGACACCCGACAGATGTTTTTC. Amino acid sequence: CACDGLLGDLYGSWDTRQMFF.

This clone occurred a few times. This DNA translates differently at residue 13 from the TCRdb protein, which is that of a much larger clone; a read error is likely, and the protein shown is the DNA's own translation. The V gene is listed as TRDV1; no J gene was called; the DNA was not used to check the table's D call, TRDD3. The germline V gene encodes CDR1 TSWWSYY and CDR2 QGS. The CDR3 loop spans 15 amino acids. The CDR3 DNA reads TGTGCTCTTGGGGAACGAGCCCGTTACACCGATAAACCCATCTTT. Protein sequence: CALGERARYTDKPIF.

For this clone: The protein TCRdb lists belongs to a much larger clone and differs from this DNA's translation at residue 7, which points to a read error; the protein shown is made from the DNA. This sequence joins TRDV2 and TRDJ3; TRDD3 aligns across 10 bases. TCRdb lists no J gene, so it was determined here by aligning the DNA to germline. This CDR3 comprises 21 residues. V gave up 3 bases and J gave up 5 bases; unmatched junction bases: 18. Germline CDR1 reads GEAIGNYY; CDR2 reads EKD. CDR3 nucleotide sequence: TGTGCCTGTGACCCCATAGCACTGGGGGATGGATTAAGCGGGGACACCCGACAGATGTTTTTC. Its translation: CACDPIALGDGLSGDTRQMFF.

Turning to this clone: A far larger clone is only one base removed, so a read error is likely. The rearrangement joins TRDV1 to TRDJ1, with TRDD3 matching over 11 bases. Germline matching of the DNA provided the J gene here, since TCRdb leaves it blank. Looked up from germline, CDR1 is TSWWSYY and CDR2 is QGS. V shed 7 bases and J 3 bases; nucleotides not matched to a gene: 25. The CDR3 extends over 21 amino acids. The CDR3 region is CALVELHPTPDGGYDPDKLIF. Written as DNA, the CDR3 is TGTGCTCTTGTGGAGCTTCACCCTACCCCAGATGGGGGATACGACCCCGATAAACTCATCTTT.

Of note for this clone: The translation of this DNA and the TCRdb protein of a much larger clone differ at residues 7 and 8, probably owing to a read error; the protein shown here is translated from the DNA. The chain uses TRDV1 and TRDJ1; TRDD3 matches 12 bases. The germline CDR1 and CDR2 sequences are TSWWSYY and QGS. CDR3 length: 19 amino acids. J gave up 2 bases and V 8 bases, and 18 bases lay outside the gene matches. The DNA for the CDR3 is TGTGCTCTTCTCTTCCTACTATTGACTGGGGGATACTCTACCGATAAACTCATCTTT. Amino acid sequence: CALLFLLLTGGYSTDKLIF.

Concerning this clone itself: With a much larger clone just one base away, this may be a read error. The V and J genes are TRAV14/DV4 and TRDJ1; 13 nucleotides agree with TRDD3. Germline CDR1 TSDPSYG, CDR2 QGSYDQQN (reference sequence). Losses at the gene ends were 10 bases for V and 0 bases for J; bases not matched to a gene: 35. The CDR3 is made up of 25 amino acids. The CDR3 spells CATSARLRPYWGIRTAQMYTDKLIF. DNA for the CDR3: TGTGCAACAAGCGCGCGGCTACGGCCCTACTGGGGGATACGCACCGCCCAAATGTACACCGATAAACTCATCTTT.

Points on this clone: A read error may produce the germline difference seen at one junction end. The same CDR3 is also encoded by other DNA sequences in this sample. The rearrangement uses TRDV3 and TRDJ1, with D possibly TRDD3 on 6 matching bases. This CDR3 has 15 amino acids. Germline values: CDR1 TVYSNPD, CDR2 GDNSRS (reference sequence). The CDR3 reads CALVLPPGIRGKLIF. The CDR3 DNA reads TGCGCCTTGGTTCTTCCCCCGGGGATTAGGGGTAAACTCATCTTT.

A remark on this clone: A far bigger clonotype differs at one base, so this is likely a read error. Other DNA sequences in the same sample also yield this CDR3. This chain connects TRDV1 to TRDJ1; tentative D call: TRDD2 (5 bases). Here the J gene was assigned by germline matching of the DNA, as TCRdb has none. Germline V gene data show CDR1 as TSWWSYY and CDR2 as QGS. V was cut by 3 bases and J by 2 bases, with 34 bases left in between. This CDR3 spans 22 amino acids. DNA of the CDR3: TGTGCTCTTGGGGACCTATTTCCCTACGGGTGGCTGCCAATCTGTTGTACCGATAAACTCATCTTT. Its translation: CALGDLFPYGWLPICCTDKLIF.

With respect to this clone: The translation of this DNA and the TCRdb protein of a much larger clone differ at residue 6, probably owing to a read error; the protein shown here is translated from the DNA. The chain links TRDV1 to TRDJ1, with a weak D call TRDD3 (5 bases). TCRdb does not report a J gene; here it was assigned by matching the DNA to germline references. Trimming pared 2 bases from V and 0 bases from J, leaving 19 bases between. Germline CDR1 and CDR2: TSWWSYY and QGS. CDR3 size: 18 residues. DNA for the CDR3: TGTGCTCTTGGGGAAATGGGAGGGATCCCATCCTACACCGATAAACTCATCTTT. The encoded protein is CALGEMGGIPSYTDKLIF.

This clone has more than one count but fewer than ten. TCRdb has a much larger clone's protein, which differs at residue 5 from the translation of this DNA, likely because of a read error; what is shown is the protein translated from the DNA. This sequence joins TRDV3 and TRDJ1, with 9 bases fitting TRDD3. The CDR3 contains 16 residues. Germline-derived CDR1 and CDR2 are TVYSNPD and GDNSRS (reference sequence). Trimming removed 4 bases from V and 7 bases from J; junction bases left unmatched: 19. CDR3 in amino acids: CASGCETGGKSRKLIF. Here the CDR3 DNA reads TGTGCCTCCGGATGCGAAACTGGGGGAAAAAGTCGTAAACTCATCTTT.

Concerning this clone itself: TCRdb's listed protein matches a much larger clone and diverges from this DNA's translation at residue 9, likely through a read error; the protein shown comes from the DNA. V and J are TRDV2 and TRDJ1; 11 bases map to TRDD3. Because TCRdb records no J gene, it was assigned here through a match of the DNA to germline. Germline V lookup: CDR1 GEAIGNYY, CDR2 EKD. V shed 0 bases, J shed 0 bases, and the junction held 32 bases outside the gene matches. The CDR3 consists of 26 residues. The CDR3 is CACDTVRPATGLGGYAVGQYTDKLIF. CDR3 DNA sequence: TGTGCCTGTGACACCGTAAGGCCTGCTACTGGGCTTGGGGGATACGCGGTGGGTCAGTACACCGATAAACTCATCTTT.

Points on this clone: For this DNA, TCRdb reports the protein of a much larger clone, which diverges at residue 3, most likely from a read error; the protein presented here is translated directly from the DNA. The chain combines TRDV2 with TRDJ1, with D perhaps TRDD3 (6 bases). CDR3 length equals 14 residues. Germline loops: CDR1 GEAIGNYY, CDR2 EKD. The CDR3 bases are TGTGCCGGTGACAAGGTGGGGGGACATCAAAAACTCATCTTT. Translating gives CAGDKVGGHQKLIF.

This clone was found a few times. A much more abundant neighbour one base away suggests this may be a read error. The rearrangement joins TRDV1 to TRDJ1; 12 bases align to TRDD3. The J gene was not available in TCRdb and was assigned here by matching the DNA to germline segments. The CDR3 is made up of 20 amino acids. Germline-derived CDR1 and CDR2 are TSWWSYY and QGS. Unmatched junction bases numbered 23, after V lost 4 bases and J lost 8 bases. CDR3 loop: CALGGEFGRWVLGDTTKLIF. The CDR3, as DNA: TGTGCTCTTGGGGGGGAGTTTGGACGATGGGTACTGGGGGATACAACGAAACTCATCTTT.

Points on this clone: A far larger clone is only one base removed, so a read error is likely. The same CDR3 can be traced to other DNA sequences in this sample. The V and J genes are TRDV1 and TRDJ1; a weak D match, TRDD2 (6 bases). Germline loops: CDR1 TSWWSYY, CDR2 QGS. V was trimmed by 3 bases and J by 5 bases, leaving 31 bases between them. This CDR3 spans 20 amino acids. The CDR3 DNA is TGTGCTCTTGGGGAGCCCCCCCCTTTCCTATTCGGTCATTCCCCTGATAAACTCATCTTT. Amino acid sequence: CALGEPPPFLFGHSPDKLIF.